What follows describes a single T cell receptor beta chain. Antigen specificity is unknown. Germline-derived CDR1 and CDR2 are SGHRS and YFSETQ. The V end was cut by 0 bases, the J end by 5 bases, with 14 bases between. The CDR3 has 16 residues. The source of the sample is a study of blood T cells in healthy people across ages. For the second PCR, which ran for roughly 6 to 12 cycles, a sample-barcoded 5' primer and a J-beta primer mix were used. The template-switch adaptor was a 5' adaptor with 12 random nucleotides. It tagged each cDNA molecule. TCRdb re-called the 5' RACE reads with MiXCR, one entry per CDR3 protein. The sample contains about 930,000 distinct CDR3 sequences, roughly 28% of which appear only once. Findings of the study overall: Per million T cells, the diversity of TCR beta decreased roughly linearly as age advanced.

These records were also assigned to another study, of T cells of mothers and their children.

V is TRBV5-1 and J is TRBJ2-2, with D perhaps assigned TRBD1 or TRBD2 (5 bases each). The sequencing sample was made of blood. The TCR originated in a woman aged 40 to 55 in good health. CDR3 residues: CASSLDLGVVTGELFF. The CDR3 coding sequence is TGCGCCAGCAGCTTGGATTTGGGGGTAGTGACCGGGGAGCTGTTTTTT.